Sequencing of this T cell receptor (beta chain) was carried out in a study of graft-versus-host responses after intestinal transplantation listed by TCRdb under 2021. About the full investigation: The transplants that recipients got were multivisceral, liver-intestinal, or isolated intestinal. Every recipient was given anti-thymocyte globulin induction, followed by about 3 years of maintenance tacrolimus and steroids. Graft-versus-host and host-versus-graft alloreactive T cell clones were tracked in the graft, circulation and bone marrow after intestinal transplantation using bulk TCR-beta CDR3 sequencing. To identify alloreactive clones, pre-transplant mixed lymphocyte reaction products were sequenced and then compared with unstimulated pre-transplant donor and recipient T cells. A cohort of around 25 intestinal transplant recipients, including one retransplant, was enrolled, and a few patients lacking pretransplant specimens were excluded. Donor T cell macrochimerism was defined as a peak of at least 4% donor T cells among recipient peripheral blood mononuclear cells. Instead of going to the commercial service, samples from a few later patients were sequenced in-house on an Illumina MiSeq and processed with MiXCR.

A distance of 16 bases separates the germline ends of V and J, which lose 4 bases and 2 bases respectively. The germline V gene sets CDR1 to SGHVS and CDR2 to FQNEAQ. Including the terminal cysteine and phenylalanine, the CDR3 comprises 16 residues. Only CDR3 DNA is held: 48 bases, read in frame from base 1. Regarding this clone: Its binding antigen is unknown. Nothing much larger sits one base from this clone, and base qualities are not available.

Blood samples were collected up to 4 times in the first month after transplant and then at least monthly when available. Overall study results and their limits: The conclusions were limited by the relatively low number and heterogeneity of the intestinal transplant patients. In patients with donor T cell macrochimerism, the allografts had high GvH to HvG T cell clonal ratios. Early after transplant, declines in HvG clones were associated with peak levels of circulating GvH clones. GvH clones were detected in recipient bone marrow, and some appeared earlier in ileal mucosa or blood, consistent with an intestinal mucosal origin.

The library was generated by the immunoSEQ multiplex PCR assay. For most patients, genomic DNA was subjected to high-throughput TCR-beta CDR3 sequencing by Adaptive Biotechnologies. As for how the authors treated the data: TCR sequencing data were retrieved from Adaptive's ImmunoSEQ software for some 19 patients, whereas a few other patients were processed with MiXCR and VDJtools. CDR3 nucleotide sequences shared by donor and recipient were removed because the origin of these sequences could not be assigned. To be classed as alloreactive, a clone needed at least 2-fold expansion over unstimulated cells and a minimum CFSE-low frequency of 0.002% (template counts) or 0.001% (read counts). A clone was considered mappable if detected in the sequenced pre-transplant spleen, lymph node, or MLR CFSE-low populations of the donor or recipient. The cumulative frequency of alloreactive clones was calculated as a percentage of all sequences, weighted by copy number. TCRdb carries this immuneACCESS record with in-frame sequences only. Its versions omit some clonotypes, under half of them owing to an unresolved V gene in the studies checked, with the rest unexplained. D and trimming were read from the DNA, whereas the V and J calls and clone size are those reported in that table. The sample yields approximately 1,500 clones; more than 75% were counted once. The leading ten clones occupy approximately 8.2% of the sample.

The rearrangement combines TRBV7-8 with TRBJ2-3, with TRBD2 as a weak D call on 6 bases. The TCR was taken from a human patient who received an intestinal transplant, so some T cells may come from the graft donor. This sample comprised PBMCs, obtained 33 to 35 days after intestinal transplant. In nucleotides, the sequence is TGTGCCAGCAGCTCATTTAGCGGCGGGGTCACAGATACGCAGTATTTT. Its coded protein is CASSSFSGGVTDTQYF. The entire variable domain, with the stretches around the CDR3 drawn from the reference TRBV7-8 and TRBJ2-3 proteins, is GAGVSQSPRYKVAKRGQDVALRCDPISGHVSLFWYQQALGQGPEFLTYFQNEAQLDKSGLPSDRFFAERPEGSVSTLKIQRTQQEDSAVYLCASSSFSGGVTDTQYFGPGTRLTVL.